Presented here are 5 T cell receptor beta chains from one specimen sequenced in a study of T cell responses to AZD1222 COVID-19 vaccine. Clones were read by immunoSEQ multiplex PCR, and TCRdb kept only the in-frame ones, dropping some. The profile shows 90,000 to 120,000 clones, approximately 90% of them singletons. The sequences come from peripheral blood, collected 28 days after the second AZD1222 dose. Source of these receptors: an adult who received the AZD1222 COVID-19 vaccine.

J is TRBJ1-4 and V is TRBV19; D may be TRBD1 (6 bases). The CDR3 runs 14 residues. Trimming removed 6 bases from V and 8 bases from J, with 16 bases in between. Germline V gene sequence: CDR1 LNHDA, CDR2 SQIVND (reference sequence). The CDR3 region has the DNA TGTGCCAGTAGACCAGGGGCGGGGCGCGAAAAACTGTTTTTT. It encodes CASRPGAGREKLFF.

The genes are TRBV6-5 and TRBJ2-7; 10 bases match TRBD1. This CDR3 region has 14 residues. Trimming cost V 6 bases and J 1 base; bases outside gene matches: 3. Germline CDR1 is MNHEY and CDR2 is SVGAGI. The CDR3 region is CASRRDRGSYEQYF. In DNA, the CDR3 is TGTGCCAGCAGACGGGACAGGGGTTCCTACGAGCAGTACTTC.

This clone was detected only once. The rearrangement joins TRBV3-1 (or the pseudogene TRBV3-2) to TRBJ1-4; D is possibly TRBD1 (5 bases). V gave up 2 bases and J gave up 3 bases, with 10 bases separating them. The CDR3 totals 15 residues. Germline V CDR1 and CDR2: LGHDT, YNNKEL (reference sequence). CDR3 bases: TGTGCCAGCAGCCAATTTGCGGGGCCTAATGAAAAACTGTTTTTT. It specifies CASSQFAGPNEKLFF.

The chain recombines TRBV6-4 with TRBJ1-1; 7 bases line up with TRBD1. Losses at the gene ends were 2 bases for V and 5 bases for J; bases not matched to a gene: 8. The CDR3 extends over 15 amino acids. The germline V gene encodes CDR1 MRHNA and CDR2 SNTAGT. CDR3 protein: CASSDEGADGTEAFF. In DNA, the CDR3 is TGTGCCAGCAGTGACGAGGGGGCGGATGGGACTGAAGCTTTCTTT.

The gene calls are TRBV4-2 and TRBJ1-5; no reliable D call. Germline V gene sequence: CDR1 LGHNA, CDR2 YNFKEQ. The CDR3 consists of 19 residues. The V end lost 0 bases, the J end lost 0 bases, and 18 bases lay between the germline ends. In DNA form, the CDR3 reads TGTGCCAGCAGCCAAGATCGTATCGGCAGCCCGTATAGCAATCAGCCCCAGCATTTT. Its protein product is CASSQDRIGSPYSNQPQHF.